This entry is about one T cell receptor beta chain. Its cognate antigen is unknown. The protocol was immunoSEQ multiplex PCR, while the TCRdb copy is restricted to in-frame clones and leaves out a portion. The table lists some 500,000 clones, 95% to 96% of them singletons, with about 0.06% in the top ten. The data were obtained in a study of shared clonotypes between healthy human individuals. Study at large: Each donor's CD4 naive and CD4 memory cells filled three plates apiece, CD8 naive two, and CD8 memory one. Whole-study results and caveats: The four-donor shared clonotypes exceeded non-shared clonotypes in generation probability, with non-shared ones scoring lower. The small donor group covered limited genetic and exposure diversity. A generally larger estimated richness was seen in naive subsets than in memory subsets.

The V gene lost 6 bases and the J gene lost 1 base, with 9 bases spanning the gap. Per germline, CDR1 MDHEN and CDR2 SYDVKM. CDR3 length equals 13 residues. The receptor was isolated from a woman in her thirties in good health. J is TRBJ1-1 and V is TRBV28; D is ambiguous. Specimen: naive CD4+ T cells sorted from blood. Regarding subset: CD45RA+ positively selected. The CDR3 DNA reads TGTGCCAGCAGCCTCATTGCGAACACTGAAGCTTTCTTT. It is translated as CASSLIANTEAFF.